This TCR beta chain emerged from a study of post-analysis software for immune sequencing data. Prepared libraries of TCR beta cDNA carried unique molecular identifiers. MiXCR, run by TCRdb on the PCR reads, gives a single entry per CDR3 protein. The repertoire has some 690,000 distinct CDR3 sequences, over 45% of them found once; the top ten carry about 10%. Whole-study results and caveats: Patients had higher frequencies than controls of five TRBV segments, including TRBV5-6, TRBV5-1 and TRBV20-1. People with multiple sclerosis had a significantly lower normalized Chao1 diversity than controls did.

The germline gives CDR1 MGHDK, CDR2 SYGVNS. Trimming stripped 7 bases from V and 2 bases from J, with 15 bases between. This CDR3 spans 14 amino acids. A word on this clonotype: Its antigen is as yet unknown.

The V call is TRBV25-1, the J call TRBJ2-7; D unclear. This TCR derives from a girl aged 2-10 years with multiple sclerosis. Sequencing input: blood. The CDR3 DNA is TGTGCCAGCACGGGTGCCTCAAGTACCTACGAGCAGTACTTC. It translates to CASTGASSTYEQYF.